Following are 25 T cell receptor beta chains from one sample sequenced in a study of T-cell reconstitution after alpha-beta-depleted transplantation in children. Unique molecular identifiers were used in preparing the TCRbeta library. TCRdb re-derived calls from the PCR reads in MiXCR, one entry per CDR3 protein. The sample includes 100,000 or so distinct CDR3 sequences, around a quarter seen only once; the top ten take around 21%. Source: PBMCs, taken before TCRalphabeta/CD19-depleted stem cell transplant. These receptors all stem from a boy younger than 10 with acute lymphoblastic leukemia, due to receive a stem cell transplant.

The V call is TRBV10-3, the J call TRBJ2-1; D is perhaps TRBD1 (6 bases). The CDR3 has 13 amino acids. Germline loops: CDR1 ENHRY, CDR2 SYGVKD. With 10 bases removed from V and 3 bases from J, the gap between germline ends came to 13 bases. The CDR3 sequence: CATLQGIYNEQFF. Written as DNA, the CDR3 is TGTGCCACTCTCCAGGGGATCTACAATGAGCAGTTCTTC.

V gene TRBV4-1 combines with J gene TRBJ2-2, with a weak D call TRBD2 (6 bases). CDR1 MGHRA and CDR2 YSYEKL come from the germline V gene. The CDR3 sequence is 14 residues long. V gave up 4 bases and J gave up 3 bases, with 9 bases separating them. The CDR3 region is CASSLGDYTGELFF. DNA for the CDR3: TGCGCCAGCAGCCTCGGGGACTACACCGGGGAGCTGTTTTTT.

The CDR3 DNA follows: TGCAGTGCTGGACCGGGACAGTTTAATCAGCCCCAGCATTTT. The encoded protein is CSAGPGQFNQPQHF. V and J are TRBV20-1 and TRBJ1-5; 7 nucleotides align to TRBD1. The germline V gene has CDR1 DFQATT and CDR2 SNEGSKA (reference sequence). The junction had 8 bases not matched to a gene; V was cut back by 5 bases and J by 4 bases. This CDR3 spans 14 amino acids.

CDR3 sequence reads: CASSETGSGNTIYF. In DNA, the CDR3 is TGTGCCAGCAGCGAGACAGGGTCTGGAAACACCATATATTTT. This rearrangement joins TRBV6-1 to TRBJ1-3; 7 positions agree with TRBD1. The J segment lost 1 base and the V segment lost 6 bases, leaving 3 bases of the junction unmatched. This CDR3 comprises 14 residues. Germline lookup yields CDR1 MNHNS and CDR2 SASEGT.

V usage is TRBV28 and J usage is TRBJ2-7; D remains unclear. Germline V gene data show CDR1 as MDHEN and CDR2 as SYDVKM. The V gene lost 5 bases and the J gene lost 7 bases, with 24 bases spanning the gap. This CDR3 has 16 amino acids. The CDR3 reads CASSLTPQPLRKEQYF. In nucleotides, the CDR3 is TGTGCCAGCAGTCTGACCCCTCAACCCCTTCGGAAGGAGCAGTACTTC. The variable domain in full, completed from reference TRBV28 and TRBJ2-7, reads DVKVTQSSRYLVKRTGEKVFLECVQDMDHENMFWYRQDPGLGLRLIYFSYDVKMKEKGDIPEGYSVSREKKERFSLILESASTNQTSMYLCASSLTPQPLRKEQYFGPGTRLTVT.

This clonotype was seen a few times. This sequence joins TRBV3-1 and TRBJ2-3, with a possible D match to TRBD1 (5 bases). Germline CDR1 LGHDT, CDR2 YNNKEL (reference sequence). The length of the CDR3 is 14 residues. V lost 0 bases to trimming and J lost 8 bases, with 12 bases between them. CDR3 in amino acids: CASSQDGAPGTQYF. DNA for the CDR3: TGTGCCAGCAGCCAAGATGGGGCCCCCGGTACGCAGTATTTT.

This clonotype appeared many times. The chain is built from TRBV5-1 and TRBJ2-7; D tentatively fits TRBD1 or TRBD2 (5 bases each). CDR3 length equals 14 residues. Germline lookup yields CDR1 SGHRS and CDR2 YFSETQ. The V end was cut by 4 bases, the J end by 3 bases, with 14 bases between. The CDR3 DNA reads TGCGCCAGCAGCCCCTGGGACGGAGTCTACGAGCAGTACTTC. Translated: CASSPWDGVYEQYF.

This clonotype was picked up many times. This sequence joins TRBV27 and TRBJ2-5, with TRBD2 matching 8 bases. This CDR3 has 14 amino acids. Germline CDR1 is MNHEY and CDR2 is SMNVEV (reference sequence). J was trimmed by 6 bases and V by 4 bases; bases with no gene match: 7. In nucleotides, the CDR3 is TGTGCCAGCAGTTCTCGAGGACTAGCCAAGACCCAGTACTTC. It specifies CASSSRGLAKTQYF.

This clonotype was recorded at least ten times. The chain uses TRBV12-3 or TRBV12-4 and TRBJ1-2; a weak D match, TRBD1 (5 bases). The V end lost 2 bases, the J end lost 8 bases, and 9 bases lay between the germline ends. The CDR3 runs to 12 residues. The CDR3, as DNA: TGTGCCAGCAGTTTATCGGGGCTCGGCTACACCTTC. Translating it yields CASSLSGLGYTF.

This clonotype was counted many times. This chain links TRBV18 with TRBJ2-1; 8 bases are shared with TRBD1. V trimming: 6 bases; J trimming: 6 bases; junction bases outside the gene matches: 7. Germline CDR1 and CDR2: KGHSH and LQKENI. CDR3 size: 14 residues. DNA of the CDR3: TGTGCCAGCTCGCCGGGACAGGCCCCCAATGAGCAGTTCTTC. Translated: CASSPGQAPNEQFF.

Only a few counts were recorded for this clonotype. The rearrangement joins TRBV2 to TRBJ2-4; the match to TRBD2 covers 8 bases. The V gene's germline CDR1 is SNHLY and CDR2 FYNNEI. Losses at the gene ends were 2 bases for V and 3 bases for J; bases not matched to a gene: 12. The CDR3 is 18 residues long. CDR3 in DNA: TGTGCCAGCAGTGAAATTAGCGGGACCTATGGCCGCAAAAACATTCAGTACTTC. Amino acids: CASSEISGTYGRKNIQYF.

This clonotype turned up a few times. This sequence joins TRBV12-3 or TRBV12-4 and TRBJ1-5, with 9 nucleotides matching TRBD1. This CDR3 region has 16 residues. The trim removed 5 bases at V and 0 bases at J, leaving 5 bases unmatched. In DNA form, the CDR3 reads TGTGCCAGCAGTCAAGGGACAGGGTTTAGCAATCAGCCCCAGCATTTT. The encoded protein is CASSQGTGFSNQPQHF.

This clonotype showed up just a few times. This chain connects TRBV7-2 to TRBJ1-2; TRBD1 is a possible D gene (5 bases). V gave up 4 bases and J gave up 4 bases, with 16 bases separating them. From germline, CDR1 is SGHTA and CDR2 FQGNSA. This CDR3 region has 15 residues. The CDR3 spells CASSSTETVRYGYTF. The DNA for the CDR3 is TGTGCCAGCAGCTCGACGGAGACAGTCCGCTATGGCTACACCTTC.

This clonotype turned up a few times. The gene calls are TRBV10-3 and TRBJ2-7, with D hard to call. This CDR3 is built from 9 residues. Germline CDR1 ENHRY, CDR2 SYGVKD. V was shortened by 0 bases and J by 13 bases, with 4 bases between the two germline ends. The CDR3 region is CAISESYYF. The CDR3 bases are TGTGCCATCAGTGAGTCGTACTACTTC.

The chain links TRBV28 to TRBJ1-5, with a tentative D call TRBD1 (5 bases). Trimming shortened V by 3 bases and J by 1 base, and 16 bases separated the two germline ends. This CDR3 comprises 17 residues. CDR1 is MDHEN, CDR2 SYDVKM, per germline. This CDR3 reads CASSFTPGLGSNQPQHF. The CDR3 nucleotides are TGTGCCAGCAGTTTTACCCCAGGGTTGGGGAGCAATCAGCCCCAGCATTTT.

The genes are TRBV6-5 and TRBJ2-7, with 9 bases identical to TRBD1. The CDR3 has 15 residues. The V gene's germline CDR1 is MNHEY and CDR2 SVGAGI. The junction had 0 bases not matched to a gene; V was cut back by 0 bases and J by 0 bases. The CDR3 DNA reads TGTGCCAGCAGTTACTCGACAGGGGGCTCCTACGAGCAGTACTTC. Its translation: CASSYSTGGSYEQYF.

This clonotype has only a few counts. Here the CDR3 DNA reads TGCGCCAGCAGCCAGGATTACAACCCGGGATCTGAGCAGTTCTTC. Protein sequence: CASSQDYNPGSEQFF. The rearrangement uses TRBV5-1 and TRBJ2-1; maybe TRBD2 (5 bases). This CDR3 comprises 15 residues. Trimming removed 4 bases at V and 9 bases at J, with 20 bases between. CDR1 and CDR2 (germline): SGHRS, YFSETQ.

The J gene is TRBJ2-4, the V gene TRBV7-2; D not resolved. The length of the CDR3 is 12 residues. CDR1 is SGHTA, CDR2 FQGNSA, per germline. V shed 2 bases and J shed 8 bases, with 7 bases lying between them. The CDR3 sequence is CASSLNRDIQYF. In DNA, the CDR3 is TGTGCCAGCAGCTTAAATCGAGACATTCAGTACTTC.

This rearrangement joins TRBV5-1 to TRBJ2-2; a possible D gene is TRBD2 (6 bases). With 4 bases removed from V and 6 bases from J, the gap between germline ends came to 22 bases. The germline V gene encodes CDR1 SGHRS and CDR2 YFSETQ. The CDR3 consists of 17 residues. The CDR3 nucleotides read TGCGCCAGCAGCCTATTTCGGAGCGGAGGGGCCTCCGGGGAGCTGTTTTTT. Protein product: CASSLFRSGGASGELFF.

The chain is built from TRBV15 and TRBJ1-1; TRBD1 agrees at 9 bases. In germline, CDR1 is LNHNV, CDR2 YYDKDF (reference sequence). This CDR3 comprises 19 residues. J was trimmed by 1 base and V by 5 bases; bases with no gene match: 17. As DNA, the CDR3 is TGTGCCACCAGCGATCACCCCGCATACAGGGGGCCTGGGAACACTGAAGCTTTCTTT. As protein: CATSDHPAYRGPGNTEAFF. The full variable domain, in which reference TRBV15 and TRBJ1-1 provide the parts outside the CDR3, is DAMVIQNPRYQVTQFGKPVTLSCSQTLNHNVMYWYQQKSSQAPKLLFHYYDKDFNNEADTPDNFQSRRPNTSFCFLDIRSPGLGDTAMYLCATSDHPAYRGPGNTEAFFGQGTRLTVV.

V usage is TRBV9 and J usage is TRBJ2-1; 13 nucleotides agree with TRBD2. Germline CDR1 SGDLS, CDR2 YYNGEE. V shed 10 bases and J 4 bases; nucleotides not matched to a gene: 14. This CDR3 spans 17 amino acids. CDR3 sequence reads: CAPSVGLAGARYNEQFF. Written as DNA, the CDR3 is TGTGCCCCCAGCGTAGGACTAGCGGGAGCGCGGTACAATGAGCAGTTCTTC.

The chain employs TRBV5-1 and TRBJ2-7; tentatively, D is TRBD1 or TRBD2 (5 bases each). The CDR3 sequence is 14 residues long. CDR1 and CDR2 from the germline V gene are SGHRS and YFSETQ. V shed 4 bases and J shed 3 bases, with 14 bases lying between them. The CDR3 sequence: CASSPGDGIYEQYF. DNA for the CDR3: TGCGCCAGCAGCCCTGGGGACGGAATCTACGAGCAGTACTTC. Full variable domain (remainder filled in from reference TRBV5-1 and TRBJ2-7): KAGVTQTPRYLIKTRGQQVTLSCSPISGHRSVSWYQQTPGQGLQFLFEYFSETQRNKGNFPGRFSGRQFSNSRSEMNVSTLELGDSALYLCASSPGDGIYEQYFGPGTRLTVT.

The chain carries TRBV4-3 and TRBJ2-3; the D gene is possibly TRBD2 (6 bases). Germline values: CDR1 LGHNA, CDR2 YSLEER. The CDR3 sequence is 17 residues long. Trimming shortened V by 4 bases and J by 2 bases, and 19 bases separated the two germline ends. CDR3 in amino acids: CASSPAGLSGHTDTQYF. The CDR3, as DNA: TGCGCCAGCAGCCCCGCGGGCCTTAGCGGACACACAGATACGCAGTATTTT.

The V and J genes are TRBV12-3 or TRBV12-4 and TRBJ2-5; tentative D call: TRBD2 (5 bases). Trimming took off 5 bases at V and 3 bases at J, with 10 bases between the two ends. The CDR3 has 13 amino acids. CDR3 in amino acids: CASSEGPEETQYF. Here the CDR3 DNA reads TGTGCCAGCAGTGAGGGTCCTGAAGAGACCCAGTACTTC.

The rearrangement joins TRBV14 to TRBJ2-1; the D gene could be TRBD1 or TRBD2 (5 bases each). Germline-derived CDR1 and CDR2 are SGHDN and FVKESK. V shed 5 bases and J shed 8 bases, with 7 bases lying between them. The CDR3 is made up of 11 amino acids. CDR3 sequence: CASSKGHEQFF. The CDR3 DNA reads TGTGCCAGCAGCAAGGGACATGAGCAGTTCTTC.